This T cell receptor (beta chain) was sequenced in a study of blood T cells in healthy people across ages. Findings of the study overall: Aged donors had fewer naive CD4+ cells and lower diversity than long-lived donors.

Through a sample-barcoded 5' primer and a J-beta primer mix, a second PCR was run for roughly 6 to 12 cycles. From the 5' RACE reads, TCRdb called clonotypes with MiXCR, one entry per CDR3 protein. The sample gives around 1,800,000 distinct CDR3 sequences, about two fifths of which show up once; 23% is in the top ten. Turning to this clonotype: Its antigen remains unknown. This may be a read error, as it is one base from a much larger clone.

The V and J ends lost 3 bases and 6 bases respectively, with 15 bases between them. Germline lookup yields CDR1 SGHTA and CDR2 FQGNSA. The CDR3 is made up of 15 amino acids. The TCR comes from a human donor in good health. V usage is TRBV7-2 and J usage is TRBJ2-4; D is possibly TRBD1 (5 bases). The source material was blood. The CDR3 region has the DNA TGTGCCAGCAGCTTTGTAGGGGTGTCCAGAAACATTCAGTACTTC. Amino acids: CASSFVGVSRNIQYF. Variable domain in full (rest from reference TRBV7-2 and TRBJ2-4): GAGVSQSPSNKVTEKGKDVELRCDPISGHTALYWYRQSLGQGLEFLIYFQGNSAPDKSGLPSDRFSAERTGGSVSTLTIQRTQQEDSAVYLCASSFVGVSRNIQYFGAGTRLSVL.